Described below is a single TCR beta chain sequence and its context. The antigen is undetermined. The data were obtained in a study of breast tumors, draining lymph nodes, adjacent tissues. V gave up 7 bases and J gave up 4 bases, with 23 bases separating them. CDR3 length: 15 amino acids. Germline lookup yields CDR1 DFQATT and CDR2 SNEGSKA (reference sequence). TCRdb used MiXCR to reprocess the multiplex PCR reads, holding one entry per CDR3 protein. Of more than 50,000 distinct CDR3 sequences listed, approximately 62% are singletons. General study findings and limits: Compared with lymph nodes, tumors were less diverse; compared with nontumor tissue, more. Luminal-like breast cancer showed significantly greater tumor-nontumor repertoire similarity than basal-like breast cancer did. Most tumor T cells seemingly derive from lymph node, then expand in tumor.

This clonotype was obtained from a female donor with breast cancer. Some clones in this sample may be carry-over from other donors' samples. Specimen: breast tumor tissue. The rearrangement joins TRBV20-1 to TRBJ2-7; D unclear. The CDR3 is CSVGSPTDTQYEQYF. CDR3 nucleotides: TGCAGTGTTGGATCCCCCACAGATACGCAGTACGAGCAGTACTTC.